This T cell receptor beta chain was captured by sequencing in a study of shared clonotypes between healthy human individuals. Overall study context: Donors consisted of two women and a few men between 18 and 49.

The study, taken as a whole, reports: Clonotype sharing across donors was expected to vary with sequencing depth. Clonotypes not shared had lower generation probabilities than those common to all four donors.

TCRdb's copy holds only in-frame clones and misses some; the assay was immunoSEQ multiplex PCR. Here the sample spans some 1.5 million clones, nearly 99% being singletons. Into CD45RA+ naive and CD45RA-negative memory subsets, the CD4+ cells were split. To note about this clone: Its antigen is still unknown.

Sequences were obtained from naive CD4+ T cells sorted from blood. Subset: CD45RA+ positively selected. This TCR derives from a man aged 30-40 years in good health.

CDR3 in DNA: TGTGCCTGGGCGACAGAAAACCAAGAGACCCAGTACTTC. Its protein product is CAWATENQETQYF. The chain combines TRBV30 with TRBJ2-5; perhaps TRBD1 as D (5 bases). This CDR3 spans 13 amino acids. Germline loops: CDR1 GTSNPN, CDR2 SVGIG (reference sequence). V lost 5 bases, J lost 0 bases, and 10 bases lay in between.